This paragraph reports one T cell receptor (beta chain). Its antigen is as yet unknown. Germline CDR1 reads LGHNA; CDR2 reads YNFKEQ. The CDR3 contains 15 residues. Trimming cost V 3 bases and J 4 bases; bases outside gene matches: 5. The sample is drawn from a study of cytomegalovirus exposure and HLA in healthy donors. Study-wide findings and caveats: Compared with the roughly 670-donor mean, an Asian-associated ancestry cluster reportedly had fewer N-insertions, according to a later analysis. Most of the TCR beta V segments (in an earlier analysis) were productive either about 90% or about 30% of the time. A later analysis associated 16,000 or so TCR beta sequences with HLA alleles at a 0.05 false discovery rate.

Primers for the PCR totalled 60 Vbeta and 13 Jbeta. Generated by immunoSEQ multiplex PCR, the TCRdb table keeps only in-frame clones and is missing some. The table has some 130,000 clones, less than 80% seen once. The rearrangement joins TRBV4-2 to TRBJ1-4, with 7 bases identical to TRBD1. The sequence was obtained from a woman aged 50 to 65 in good health and CMV-seropositive. Sequencing used PBMCs. The CDR3 DNA follows: TGTGCCAGCAGCCACTGGACAGGAGATAATGAAAAACTGTTTTTT. Protein product: CASSHWTGDNEKLFF.